What follows is one TCR beta chain and its context. This entry is derived from a study of technical replicates of blood from a handful of donors. V was trimmed by 6 bases and J by 7 bases, leaving 12 bases between them. The germline CDR1 and CDR2 sequences are MNHEY and SMNVEV (reference sequence). The CDR3 spans 13 residues. Assay: immunoSEQ multiplex PCR; the TCRdb copy retains only in-frame clones and omits some. The sample yields about 72,000 clones, over 85% seen once. The clonotype originates from a human donor in good health. The sample consisted of T cells isolated from PBMCs. The chain links TRBV27 to TRBJ2-2; D is unresolved. CDR3 in DNA: TGTGCCAGCAGCATATCGGCTAGCGGGGAGCTGTTTTTT. This sequence encodes CASSISASGELFF.